This T cell receptor (beta chain) was obtained from a study of cytomegalovirus exposure and HLA in healthy donors. Study-wide points: Rarity held for most TCR sequences, but there were some public TCRs that occurred in many donors. In a later analysis, an Asian-associated ancestry cluster reportedly showed fewer N-insertions than the 666-donor mean.

Primers: 60 Vbeta forward and 13 Jbeta reverse. The assay was immunoSEQ multiplex PCR, and TCRdb's table has in-frame clones only and misses some. The top ten hold 4.2% of the sample, which has some 150,000 clones, approximately 75% seen once. To note about this clone: The antigen remains undetermined.

This receptor was obtained from a man aged 50 to 60 in good health and CMV-seropositive. The source material was PBMCs.

As DNA, the CDR3 is TGCAGCGTTGACGCGGGTCGGGGGATGAACACTGAAGCTTTCTTT. Amino acids: CSVDAGRGMNTEAFF. V is TRBV29-1 and J is TRBJ1-1, with D possibly being TRBD1 (5 bases). This CDR3 has 15 amino acids. Germline V CDR1 and CDR2: SQVTM, ANQGSEA. Trimming stripped 3 bases from V and 0 bases from J, with 14 bases between.